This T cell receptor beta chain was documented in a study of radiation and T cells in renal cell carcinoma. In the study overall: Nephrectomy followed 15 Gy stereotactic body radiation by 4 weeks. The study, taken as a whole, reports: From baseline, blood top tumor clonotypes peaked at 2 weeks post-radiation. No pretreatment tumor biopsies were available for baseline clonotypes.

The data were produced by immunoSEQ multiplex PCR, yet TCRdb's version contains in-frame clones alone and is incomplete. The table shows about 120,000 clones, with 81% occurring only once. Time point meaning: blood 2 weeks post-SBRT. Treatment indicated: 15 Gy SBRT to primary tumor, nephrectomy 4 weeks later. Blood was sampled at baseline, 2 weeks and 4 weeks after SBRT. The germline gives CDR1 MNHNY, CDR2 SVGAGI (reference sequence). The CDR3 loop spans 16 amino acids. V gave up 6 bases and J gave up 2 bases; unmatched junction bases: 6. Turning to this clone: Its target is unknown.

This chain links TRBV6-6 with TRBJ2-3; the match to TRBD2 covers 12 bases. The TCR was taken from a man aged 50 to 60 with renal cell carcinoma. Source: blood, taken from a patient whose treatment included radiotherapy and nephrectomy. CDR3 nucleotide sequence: TGTGCCAGCAGCGGACTAGCGGGACCGTACACAGATACGCAGTATTTT. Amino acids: CASSGLAGPYTDTQYF.